This TCR beta chain was obtained from a study of T cell clonality in common variable immunodeficiency. Points from the study as a whole: In common variable immunodeficiency, TCR beta chains reportedly carried fewer deletions and N-nucleotide insertions. CVID subjects had higher TCRbeta clonality than healthy controls, most marked in about a third.

Reduced serum IgG, IgA and/or IgM plus specific antibody deficiency defined CVID. CVID subjects were 15 female and around 31 male, aged about 8 to 65. V lost 5 bases to trimming and J lost 1 base; unmatched junction nucleotides: 8. The CDR3 consists of 15 residues. The germline CDR1 and CDR2 sequences are SGHTA and FQGTGA. Profiling relied on immunoSEQ multiplex PCR, and the TCRdb table lists in-frame clones only, not all of them. This sample's table reports about 15,000 clones. On this clone: Its target is unknown. The read ends 3 residues shy of where the CDR3 ends; the end is completed using the germline J gene.

The sequenced sample consisted of peripheral blood mononuclear cells. The chain employs TRBV7-3 and TRBJ2-7; 7 bases fit TRBD1. The origin of this receptor is a human donor with common variable immunodeficiency. Partial CDR3 DNA: TGTGCCAGCAGCCTCACAGGGGATTCTTCCTACGAG. This translates into CASSLTGDSSYE. The complete CDR3 sequence is CASSLTGDSSYEQYF.